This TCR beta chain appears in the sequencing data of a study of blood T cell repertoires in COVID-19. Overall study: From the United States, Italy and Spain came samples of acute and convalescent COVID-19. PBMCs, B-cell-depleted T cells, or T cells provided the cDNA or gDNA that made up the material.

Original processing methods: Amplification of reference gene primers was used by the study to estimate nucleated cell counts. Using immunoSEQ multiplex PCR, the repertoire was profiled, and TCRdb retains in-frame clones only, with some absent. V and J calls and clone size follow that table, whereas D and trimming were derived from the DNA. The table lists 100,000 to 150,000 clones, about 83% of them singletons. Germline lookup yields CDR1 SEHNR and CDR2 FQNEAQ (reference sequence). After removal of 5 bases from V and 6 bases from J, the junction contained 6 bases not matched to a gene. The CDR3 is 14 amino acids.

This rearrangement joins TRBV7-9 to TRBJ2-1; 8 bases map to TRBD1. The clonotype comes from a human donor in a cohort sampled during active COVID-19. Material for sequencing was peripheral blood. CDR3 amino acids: CASSRRDRTNEQFF. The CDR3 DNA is TGTGCCAGCAGCCGCCGGGACAGGACCAATGAGCAGTTCTTC.